This T cell receptor beta chain is from a study of radiation and T cells in renal cell carcinoma. Study-level results: Pretreatment tumor biopsies were lacking, so baseline clonotypes are unknown. Top tumor clonotypes rose in blood 2 weeks post-radiation, then contracted.

The table came from immunoSEQ multiplex PCR; TCRdb's copy has only in-frame clones and leaves some out. Of 110,000 to 150,000 clones listed, around nine tenths are singletons. With regard to this clone: What it binds is not known.

Time point noted: baseline pretreatment blood. Treatment noted: 15 Gy SBRT to primary tumor, nephrectomy 4 weeks later. Serial blood draws occurred at baseline and 2 and 4 weeks post-SBRT. The CDR3 has 15 residues. The germline V gene has CDR1 MGHRA and CDR2 YSYEKL. Trimming removed 0 bases from V and 2 bases from J, with 11 bases in between. The sequencing here drew on blood, taken from a patient whose treatment included radiotherapy and nephrectomy. The sequence came from a woman aged 45-60 years with renal cell carcinoma. The gene calls are TRBV4-1 and TRBJ2-7; no reliable D call. The CDR3 sequence: CASSQDPTLTYEQYF. The CDR3 nucleotides are TGCGCCAGCAGCCAAGATCCCACTTTGACCTACGAGCAGTACTTC.